This is a list of T cell receptor beta chains from one sample in a study of CD4+ T cells in melanoma. Sequenced by immunoSEQ multiplex PCR; TCRdb stores in-frame clones only, minus some. This table has over 100,000 clones, 92% appearing once. Sequencing was done on a sample of peripheral blood. The receptors come from a human donor with melanoma. CDR3s include the opening cysteine and the closing phenylalanine or tryptophan. The D gene is left open where the match is weak. Clone size is stated in some rows and not others, as once, few, many or a class when expanded.

abundance,j_gene,d_gene,v_gene,CDR3aa,CDR3nt
-,TRBJ2-3,-,TRBV6-4,CASSDSRFERSTDTQYF,TGTGCCAGCAGTGACTCGAGATTCGAGCGGAGCACAGATACGCAGTATTTT
-,TRBJ2-5,-,TRBV19,CASSRIGAQETQYF,TGTGCCAGTAGTCGCATAGGGGCCCAAGAGACCCAGTACTTC
-,TRBJ1-3,-,TRBV4-3,CASSPKGVEGSGNTIYF,TGCGCCAGCAGCCCTAAGGGGGTAGAGGGCTCTGGAAACACCATATATTTT
once,TRBJ1-3,-,TRBV27,CASSLQAGGNTIYF,TGTGCCAGCAGTTTACAGGCAGGGGGAAACACCATATATTTT
-,TRBJ2-1,TRBD1,TRBV28,CASRATGIYNEQFF,TGTGCCAGCAGGGCGACAGGGATCTACAATGAGCAGTTCTTC
-,TRBJ2-1,TRBD2,TRBV5-1,CASSTGRETKNNEQFF,TGCGCCAGCAGCACGGGGAGGGAGACGAAAAACAATGAGCAGTTCTTC
-,TRBJ1-6,-,TRBV28,CASTDKSSYNSPLHF,TGTGCCAGCACCGACAAGAGCTCCTATAATTCACCCCTCCACTTT
-,TRBJ1-6,-,TRBV18,CASSTGRAANNSPLHF,TGTGCCAGCTCAACGGGCCGGGCCGCAAATAATTCACCCCTCCACTTT
-,TRBJ2-1,-,TRBV18,CASSPSDNEQFF,TGTGCCAGCTCACCCTCGGACAATGAGCAGTTCTTC
-,TRBJ1-3,-,TRBV29-1,CSVPARDGGNTIYF,TGCAGCGTCCCGGCCCGGGATGGTGGAAACACCATATATTTT
-,TRBJ2-4,-,TRBV11-2,CASSFSVYRAKNIQYF,TGTGCCAGCAGCTTTAGCGTTTACAGGGCCAAAAACATTCAGTACTTC
-,TRBJ2-5,-,TRBV5-1,CASSSLRGIEETQYF,TGCGCCAGCAGCTCCCTGAGGGGCATTGAAGAGACCCAGTACTTC
-,TRBJ1-3,-,TRBV19,CASNPLGGSSGNTIYF,TGTGCCAGTAACCCCCTCGGGGGGAGCTCTGGAAACACCATATATTTT
-,TRBJ2-3,-,TRBV6-1,CASSDARGNTRDTQYF,TGTGCCAGCAGTGATGCAAGGGGAAATACACGGGATACGCAGTATTTT
-,TRBJ2-3,TRBD2,TRBV15,CATSRAAGGPADTQYF,TGTGCCACCAGCAGAGCTGCGGGGGGGCCCGCAGATACGCAGTATTTT
-,TRBJ2-3,TRBD2,TRBV4-3,CASSQVEAGVGADTQYF,TGCGCCAGCAGCCAAGTAGAAGCGGGGGTGGGTGCCGATACGCAGTATTTT
-,TRBJ1-4,-,TRBV19,CASEGLENEKLFF,TGTGCCTCCGAGGGGTTGGAGAATGAAAAACTGTTTTTT
once,TRBJ1-5,-,TRBV10-1,CASRGRGRDQPQHF,TGCGCCAGCAGGGGCAGGGGAAGGGATCAGCCCCAGCATTTT
-,TRBJ1-1,-,TRBV7-6,CASSIEGEAEAFF,TGTGCCAGCAGCATAGAAGGGGAGGCTGAAGCTTTCTTT
-,TRBJ2-1,-,TRBV7-2,CASSLNRWDSLAGNEQFF,TGTGCCAGCAGCTTAAATAGGTGGGATTCCCTGGCGGGCAATGAGCAGTTCTTC
once,TRBJ2-2,-,TRBV4-3,CASSQDRERVGELFF,TGCGCCAGCAGCCAAGATCGGGAGAGGGTCGGGGAGCTGTTTTTT
few,TRBJ1-6,-,TRBV6-5,CASSYSDSSPLHF,TGTGCCAGCAGTTACTCCGACAGCTCACCCCTCCACTTT
-,TRBJ1-2,TRBD1,TRBV2,CASSEAGQKSGYGYTF,TGTGCCAGCAGTGAAGCGGGACAGAAGTCGGGTTACGGCTACACCTTC
-,TRBJ2-5,TRBD1,TRBV28,CASSWSRTGIDETQYF,TGTGCCAGCAGTTGGAGTAGGACAGGGATAGATGAGACCCAGTACTTC
-,TRBJ1-2,-,TRBV6-5,CASSYSMAGGSYGYTF,TGTGCCAGCAGTTACTCGATGGCGGGGGGTTCATATGGCTACACCTTC
-,TRBJ1-1,TRBD1,TRBV29-1,CSVRQGGTEAFF,TGCAGCGTCAGACAGGGGGGAACTGAAGCTTTCTTT
-,TRBJ1-5,TRBD1,TRBV7-9,CASSDAGQGSGQPQHF,TGTGCCAGCAGCGACGCGGGACAGGGATCGGGTCAGCCCCAGCATTTT
-,TRBJ2-1,TRBD2,TRBV27,CASSRRRPGGEQFF,TGTGCCAGCAGTAGGCGGCGTCCGGGGGGTGAGCAGTTCTTC
once,TRBJ2-7,-,TRBV6-6,CASSLVGGDYEQYF,TGTGCCAGCAGTTTGGTCGGGGGCGACTACGAGCAGTACTTC
-,TRBJ1-1,-,TRBV27,CASSLDGGAGEAFF,TGTGCCAGCAGTCTGGATGGGGGCGCGGGTGAAGCTTTCTTT
once,TRBJ2-3,TRBD2,TRBV4-1,CASSQEGSGSGTDTQYF,TGCGCCAGCAGCCAAGAGGGTAGCGGGAGTGGCACAGATACGCAGTATTTT
-,TRBJ2-1,TRBD1,TRBV7-8,CASSPWGQGSYNEQFF,TGTGCCAGCAGCCCATGGGGACAGGGGTCCTACAATGAGCAGTTCTTC
once,TRBJ2-5,TRBD2,TRBV5-4,CASSLPSGGASETQYF,TGTGCCAGCAGCCTACCTAGCGGGGGGGCTTCGGAGACCCAGTACTTC
-,TRBJ2-5,TRBD2,TRBV9,CASSVAGGLGVEETQYF,TGTGCCAGCAGCGTAGCGGGGGGGCTTGGTGTTGAGGAGACCCAGTACTTC
-,TRBJ1-1,TRBD1,TRBV10-3,CAISAQGMNTEAFF,TGTGCCATCAGTGCACAGGGGATGAACACTGAAGCTTTCTTT
-,TRBJ1-5,-,TRBV7-9,CASSEHAQPQHF,TGTGCCAGCAGCGAACATGCCCAGCCCCAGCATTTT
-,TRBJ2-7,-,TRBV28,CASSFGTYSYEQYF,TGTGCCAGCAGTTTCGGGACATACTCCTACGAGCAGTACTTC
once,TRBJ1-2,TRBD1,TRBV12-5,CASGLSALGGEGYGYTF,TGTGCTAGTGGTTTGTCCGCCCTAGGGGGCGAAGGCTATGGCTACACCTTC
-,TRBJ1-1,-,TRBV6-5,CASSYGGRGTEAFF,TGTGCCAGCAGTTACGGCGGACGGGGGACTGAAGCTTTCTTT
-,TRBJ1-6,-,TRBV19,CASSIAGGGNSPLHF,TGTGCCAGTAGTATAGCAGGCGGTGGTAATTCACCCCTCCACTTT
-,TRBJ2-5,TRBD2,TRBV6-5,CASSFASGRYQETQYF,TGTGCCAGCAGTTTCGCTAGCGGGCGGTACCAAGAGACCCAGTACTTC
-,TRBJ2-1,TRBD1,TRBV6-6,CASSTGTGVQDEQFF,TGTGCCAGCAGTACCGGGACAGGGGTACAAGATGAGCAGTTCTTC
-,TRBJ2-7,TRBD2,TRBV4-1,CASSQEKRTSFWTYEQYF,TGCGCCAGCAGCCAAGAAAAGCGGACTAGCTTTTGGACCTACGAGCAGTACTTC
once,TRBJ1-1,TRBD1,TRBV6-5,CASSSLDRAGEAFF,TGTGCCAGCAGTTCCCTAGACAGGGCGGGTGAAGCTTTCTTT
-,TRBJ2-7,-,TRBV11-2,CASSLLGGRGGDEQYF,TGTGCCAGCAGCTTACTAGGGGGGAGAGGGGGGGACGAGCAGTACTTC
-,TRBJ2-7,-,TRBV28,CASSLYSGEQYF,TGTGCCAGCAGCCTATATTCGGGGGAGCAGTACTTC
-,TRBJ2-2,TRBD1,TRBV5-1,CASSTQGAGNTGELFF,TGCGCCAGCAGCACACAGGGGGCGGGGAACACCGGGGAGCTGTTTTTT
-,TRBJ1-1,-,TRBV30,CAWSVRGGLWAEAFF,TGTGCCTGGAGTGTACGGGGGGGATTGTGGGCTGAAGCTTTCTTT
-,TRBJ1-1,-,TRBV7-9,CASSLAQVNTEAFF,TGTGCCAGCAGCTTAGCGCAGGTGAACACTGAAGCTTTCTTT
-,TRBJ2-1,-,TRBV28,CASSQLKGGIDEQFF,TGTGCCAGCAGTCAATTGAAGGGGGGCATAGATGAGCAGTTCTTC
-,TRBJ2-1,-,TRBV6-1,CASSEALGFSYNEQFF,TGTGCCAGCAGTGAGGCACTCGGTTTCTCCTACAATGAGCAGTTCTTC
-,TRBJ2-3,-,TRBV5-1,CASSLEEGTRYF,TGCGCCAGCAGCTTGGAGGAGGGAACAAGGTATTTT
-,TRBJ1-2,TRBD1,TRBV19,CASSTPGQGYGYTF,TGTGCCAGTAGTACCCCGGGACAGGGCTATGGCTACACCTTC
-,TRBJ1-2,-,TRBV4-3,CASSQGFGDNYGYTF,TGCGCCAGCAGCCAAGGCTTCGGTGATAACTATGGCTACACCTTC